This record concerns one TCR beta chain sequence. Antigen specificity is unknown. It was with 60 Vbeta and 13 Jbeta primers that the PCR ran. Method: immunoSEQ multiplex PCR; TCRdb's copy keeps in-frame clones and lacks some. This table has some 180,000 clones, around 80% appearing once. The data originate from a study of cytomegalovirus exposure and HLA in healthy donors. Whole-study context: As an earlier analysis found, 150 million to 200 million T cells yielded approximately 110 million unique TCR beta sequences. Study observations and caveats: Later work showed greater clonal expansion in HLA-associated TCR beta chains than in equally common others. Some V segments, including TRBV6-2 and TRBV6-3, were excluded as indistinguishable.

CDR1 and CDR2 from the germline V gene are MDHEN and SYDVKM. CDR3 length: 14 amino acids. Trimming pared 1 base from V and 5 bases from J, leaving 11 bases between. The sequenced sample consisted of PBMCs. This receptor was obtained from a woman aged 25-40 years in good health and CMV-seropositive. The chain recombines TRBV28 with TRBJ2-5, with TRBD2 as a possible D gene (7 bases). CDR3 bases: TGTGCCAGCAGTTTATCGGGGGGCCTGGAGACCCAGTACTTC. The encoded protein is CASSLSGGLETQYF.